This T cell receptor (beta chain) was captured in a study of T-cell memory formation after mild COVID-19. Study background: In these data, TCR clusters were largely donor specific.

TCRdb reprocessed the 5' RACE reads via MiXCR and lists one record per CDR3 protein. The profile shows roughly 580,000 distinct CDR3 sequences, about a sixth of them singletons. Study outcomes and limitations: Whereas later expanders leaned CD4+, clones contracting day 15 to 85 showed a balanced CD4/CD8 makeup.

On this clonotype itself: No antigen is known for it.

This CDR3 contains 16 residues. Trimming cost V 3 bases and J 2 bases, with 17 bases left between them. The germline V gene encodes CDR1 SGDLS and CDR2 YYNGEE. The V and J genes are TRBV9 and TRBJ2-5; D is possibly TRBD2 (5 bases). Sequenced: PBMCs or a T cell subset sorted from them (not recorded which). This sequence was found in an adult woman who had mild COVID-19 (a few samples of this study predate the infection). Cell type and time point are not known. The DNA of the CDR3 is TGTGCCAGCAGCGAGAGCACCGTGAGGGCGCAAGAGACCCAGTACTTC. Its translation: CASSESTVRAQETQYF.